This T cell receptor beta chain was captured by sequencing in a study of blood T cell repertoires in COVID-19. This clone occurred once. The ends were cut back, 1 base at V and 8 bases at J, with 14 bases in the middle. Germline CDR1 and CDR2: SEHNR and FQNEAQ (reference sequence). The CDR3 runs to 14 residues. TCRdb's copy holds only in-frame clones and misses some; the assay was immunoSEQ multiplex PCR. Of approximately 280,000 clones in the sample, around 89% were seen once. This receptor was obtained from a woman aged 60 to 75 with acute or convalescent COVID-19. J is TRBJ1-2 and V is TRBV7-9; D ambiguous. The sample taken for sequencing was peripheral blood. The CDR3 protein is CASSLVSSTGGYTF. The CDR3 DNA follows: TGTGCCAGCAGCTTAGTTTCCTCGACCGGGGGCTACACCTTC.